There are a few counts of the clone carrying this T cell receptor (beta chain). Sample time point: patch test 1, 2 weeks after DPC sensitization. Specified treatment: therapeutic diphenylcyclopropenone sensitization with weekly scalp DPC. This entry is derived from a study of human T cells and chemical hapten exposure. Study background: Small volume differences among pooled libraries mainly caused per-sample TCR yield variation.

TCRdb re-called the RACE reads with MiXCR, one entry per CDR3 protein. This table holds some 190,000 distinct CDR3 sequences, about 20% found once. This clonotype originated in a woman aged 50 to 60 with alopecia areata. Some clones in this sample may be carry-over from other donors' samples. Sequences were derived from whole blood, sampled in connection with sensitization to the hapten diphenylcyclopropenone (DPC).

CDR3 amino acids: CASSFQTGGMTFF. As DNA, the CDR3 is TGTGCCAGCAGCTTTCAGACAGGGGGCATGACTTTCTTT. This rearrangement joins TRBV7-6 to TRBJ1-1; TRBD1 matches 10 bases. The V gene end was trimmed by 3 bases and the J gene end by 12 bases; junction bases not matched to a gene: 7. CDR1 and CDR2 from the germline V gene are SGHVS and FNYEAQ. The CDR3 spans 13 residues. Supplemented by reference TRBV7-6 and TRBJ1-1, the full variable domain reads GAGVSQSPRYKVTKRGQDVALRCDPISGHVSLYWYRQALGQGPEFLTYFNYEAQQDKSGLPNDRFSAERPEGSISTLTIQRTEQRDSAMYRCASSFQTGGMTFFGQGTRLTVV.